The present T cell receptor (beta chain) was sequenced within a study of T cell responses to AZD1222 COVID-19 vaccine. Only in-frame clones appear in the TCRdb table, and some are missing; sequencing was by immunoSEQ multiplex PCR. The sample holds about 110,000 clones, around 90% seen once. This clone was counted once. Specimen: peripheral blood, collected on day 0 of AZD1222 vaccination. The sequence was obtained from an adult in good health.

CDR3 bases: TGTGCCAGCAGTTCAATCGGGACGTATACCTACGAGCAGTACTTC. Residues: CASSSIGTYTYEQYF. The rearrangement links TRBV28 to TRBJ2-7, with D perhaps given as TRBD1 or TRBD2 (5 bases each). The germline V gene encodes CDR1 MDHEN and CDR2 SYDVKM. Trimming removed 4 bases from V and 2 bases from J, with 15 bases in between. The CDR3 runs 15 residues.